This T cell receptor beta chain was sequenced in a study of blood T cell repertoires in COVID-19. From germline, CDR1 is SGHTA and CDR2 FQGTGA. CDR3 size: 14 residues. The V segment lost 3 bases and the J segment 5 bases; nucleotides outside the gene matches: 2. Using immunoSEQ multiplex PCR, the repertoire was profiled, and TCRdb retains in-frame clones only, with some absent. The sample contains tens of thousands of clones, 85% to 90% of which appear only once. The sequence came from a woman of 80 years or more with active or convalescent COVID-19. The genes are TRBV7-3 and TRBJ2-1, with 9 bases identical to TRBD2. Sequencing was done on a sample of peripheral blood. Here the CDR3 DNA reads TGTGCCAGCAGCTTCCTAGCGGGAAACAATGAGCAGTTCTTC. Encoded protein: CASSFLAGNNEQFF.